This T cell receptor beta chain originates from a study of shared clonotypes between healthy human individuals. V was shortened by 4 bases and J by 3 bases, with 10 bases between the two germline ends. Germline V gives CDR1 LNHDA, CDR2 SQIVND (reference sequence). The CDR3 totals 13 residues. The method was immunoSEQ multiplex PCR; TCRdb's version includes in-frame clones alone and lacks a portion of them. The sample has approximately 2.3 million clones; approximately 95% are singletons. As for this clone: Other DNA sequences in the same sample also yield this CDR3.

The receptor's source is a man aged 18 to 35 in good health. Some clones in this sample may be carry-over from other donors' samples. The sequencing input was naive CD4+ T cells from PBMCs. Subset described: CD45RA+ positively selected. V gene TRBV19 combines with J gene TRBJ2-7; possible D gene TRBD2, 6 bases. The CDR3 loop reads CASSKDGSYEQYF. In DNA form, the CDR3 reads TGTGCCAGTAGTAAGGACGGGAGCTACGAGCAGTACTTC.